These 22 T cell receptor beta chains originate from one sample sequenced in a study of vaccination and CD4 T cells after COVID-19. Sequence data for DNA of cultured CD4+ T cells were generated by the Oncomine TCR Beta short-read assay. One entry per CDR3 protein, called by TCRdb with MiXCR from the PCR reads. The profile shows approximately 16,000 distinct CDR3 sequences, approximately 62% of them singletons. Their recognized antigens are unknown. The treatment: approximately nine-day PBMC culture with coronavirus spike peptide pools or control peptides (ViraFEST assay). Material: CD4+ T cells from blood, cultured in vitro. These receptor sequences come from a human donor who had recovered from COVID-19.

The genes are TRBV27 and TRBJ1-1; 7 bases agree with TRBD1. This CDR3 is 14 amino acids long. V dropped 3 bases and J dropped 7; count of bases not matched to a gene: 8. The germline gives CDR1 MNHEY, CDR2 SMNVEV (reference sequence). The CDR3 protein is CASSFYDRAGEAFF. The CDR3 DNA follows: TGTGCCAGCAGTTTTTACGACAGGGCGGGTGAAGCTTTCTTT.

The chain uses TRBV19 and TRBJ2-3; the D is unclear. Germline V gene lookup returns CDR1 LNHDA and CDR2 SQIVND (reference sequence). The V and J ends lost 5 bases and 5 bases respectively, with 5 bases between them. The CDR3 spans 11 residues. This CDR3 reads CASSPGDTQYF. The CDR3 DNA reads TGTGCCAGTAGTCCAGGAGATACGCAGTATTTT. Variable domain in full (rest from reference TRBV19 and TRBJ2-3): DGGITQSPKYLFRKEGQNVTLSCEQNLNHDAMYWYRQDPGQGLRLIYYSQIVNDFQKGDIAEGYSVSREKKESFPLTVTSAQKNPTAFYLCASSPGDTQYFGPGTRLTVL.

This clonotype was seen only a few times. The chain links TRBV10-3 to TRBJ1-6; no clear D gene. This CDR3 has 13 amino acids. In germline, CDR1 is ENHRY, CDR2 SYGVKD. The V end lost 3 bases, the J end lost 7 bases, and 7 bases lay between the germline ends. DNA of the CDR3: TGTGCCATCAGTGACAGGCCCAATTCACCCCTCCACTTT. It specifies CAISDRPNSPLHF.

The V gene is TRBV15, the J gene TRBJ2-2; 12 bases map to TRBD2. Unmatched junction bases numbered 0, after V lost 1 base and J lost 3 bases. Germline V lookup: CDR1 LNHNV, CDR2 YYDKDF (reference sequence). The CDR3 is 16 amino acids. CDR3 bases: TGTGCCACCAGCAGAGGACTAGCGGGAGACACCGGGGAGCTGTTTTTT. Translating gives CATSRGLAGDTGELFF.

There are a few counts of this clonotype. The J gene is TRBJ2-1, the V gene TRBV20-1, with 9 bases fitting TRBD2. The last part of the DNA fits TRBJ2-7 better; the J call may be wrong. Per germline, CDR1 DFQATT and CDR2 SNEGSKA (reference sequence). CDR3 length: 14 residues. CDR3 protein: CSARATSGRDEQYF. In nucleotides, the CDR3 is TGCAGTGCTAGGGCCACTAGCGGGCGCGACGAGCAGTACTTC.

Only a few counts were recorded for this clonotype. The genes are TRBV27 and TRBJ2-2, with TRBD2 identical over 7 bases. The V gene end was trimmed by 4 bases and the J gene end by 5 bases; junction bases not matched to a gene: 10. Per the germline V gene, CDR1 is MNHEY and CDR2 is SMNVEV (reference sequence). The CDR3 is 16 amino acids. The CDR3 DNA reads TGTGCCAGCAGTTCCCTACTAGCGAGAAGGACCGGGGAGCTGTTTTTT. Its protein product is CASSSLLARRTGELFF.

This chain joins TRBV15 and TRBJ1-3; no clear D. This CDR3 contains 16 residues. V lost 3 bases and J lost 6, with 18 bases in between. Germline values: CDR1 LNHNV, CDR2 YYDKDF (reference sequence). For the CDR3, the DNA is TGTGCCACCAGCAGGACTGTTCCTACAGCCACAAACACCATATATTTT. Translation: CATSRTVPTATNTIYF.

V and J are TRBV7-2 and TRBJ1-1; TRBD1 might be the D (6 bases). The CDR3 has 12 amino acids. V was cut by 5 bases and J by 6 bases, with 10 bases left in between. Germline CDR1 and CDR2: SGHTA and FQGNSA. CDR3 sequence (DNA): TGTGCCAGCAGCACCCAGGGGTCTGAAGCTTTCTTT. Translating gives CASSTQGSEAFF.

J is TRBJ2-7 and V is TRBV20-1, with 8 bases matching TRBD2. Germline V CDR1 and CDR2: DFQATT, SNEGSKA (reference sequence). The length of the CDR3 is 17 residues. J gave up 1 base and V 0 bases, and 11 bases lay outside the gene matches. Here the CDR3 DNA reads TGCAGTGCTAGAGATCCTGGCGGGCTAGCGGGTTCCTACGAGCAGTACTTC. It specifies CSARDPGGLAGSYEQYF.

The chain has TRBV6-1 and TRBJ2-2; the match to TRBD1 covers 8 bases. Germline V gene sequence: CDR1 MNHNS, CDR2 SASEGT. The V gene end was trimmed by 4 bases and the J gene end by 6 bases; junction bases not matched to a gene: 7. The CDR3 is 15 residues long. As DNA, the CDR3 is TGTGCCAGCAGTGCGGACAGGGTACTCCCCGGGGAGCTGTTTTTT. Its protein product is CASSADRVLPGELFF.

This clonotype was seen a handful of times. The V gene is TRBV2, the J gene TRBJ2-7, with D unclear. V was cut by 3 bases and J by 6 bases, with 9 bases left in between. The CDR3 length is 12 residues. CDR1 SNHLY and CDR2 FYNNEI come from the germline V gene. The CDR3 here is CASSERTSEQYF. The CDR3 DNA is TGTGCCAGCAGTGAGAGGACCTCCGAGCAGTACTTC. The full variable domain, with the rest looked up from reference TRBV2 and TRBJ2-7, is EPEVTQTPSHQVTQMGQEVILRCVPISNHLYFYWYRQILGQKVEFLVSFYNNEISEKSEIFDDQFSVERPDGSNFTLKIRSTKLEDSAMYFCASSERTSEQYFGPGTRLTVT.

The chain combines TRBV9 with TRBJ2-7; 8 nucleotides align to TRBD1. The germline V gene encodes CDR1 SGDLS and CDR2 YYNGEE. The CDR3 contains 18 residues. The trim removed 2 bases at V and 2 bases at J, leaving 15 bases unmatched. In DNA, the CDR3 is TGTGCCAGCAGCGTGGCCCCAACGACGGGACAGGTTCCCTACGAGCAGTACTTC. This translates into CASSVAPTTGQVPYEQYF.

This chain joins TRBV11-1 and TRBJ2-7; a weak D match, TRBD1 (6 bases). The V and J ends lost 6 bases and 0 bases respectively, with 15 bases between them. The germline V gene encodes CDR1 SGHAT and CDR2 FQDESV (reference sequence). The CDR3 covers 15 residues. The CDR3 DNA reads as TGTGCCAGCAGAGCCGACAGGACGGGCTCCTACGAGCAGTACTTC. Residues: CASRADRTGSYEQYF.

This chain joins TRBV5-5 and TRBJ1-6; D is unresolved. The CDR3 runs 16 residues. V lost 6 bases, J lost 0 bases, and 13 bases lay in between. CDR1 SGHKS and CDR2 YYEKEE come from the germline V gene (reference sequence). CDR3 amino acids: CASTPTGSSYNSPLHF. The CDR3 DNA reads as TGTGCCAGCACCCCCACCGGGAGCTCCTATAATTCACCCCTCCACTTT.

The V call is TRBV2, the J call TRBJ1-4, with TRBD1 identical over 7 bases. CDR1 and CDR2 (germline): SNHLY, FYNNEI. Trimming cost V 4 bases and J 6 bases; bases outside gene matches: 5. The CDR3 covers 14 residues. In DNA, the CDR3 is TGTGCCAGCAGTGTCGCAGGGGGGGATGAAAAACTGTTTTTT. It is translated as CASSVAGGDEKLFF.

This clonotype was counted a few times. The gene calls are TRBV28 and TRBJ1-1, with TRBD1 as a possible D gene (5 bases). The CDR3 totals 16 residues. Germline loops: CDR1 MDHEN, CDR2 SYDVKM. Trimming stripped 4 bases from V and 0 bases from J, with 15 bases between. CDR3 nucleotides: TGTGCCAGCAGTTCTAGAGGGGCCCTTTTGAACACTGAAGCTTTCTTT. Its translation: CASSSRGALLNTEAFF.

The rearrangement links TRBV20-1 to TRBJ1-6; a weak D match, TRBD1 (6 bases). Germline-derived CDR1 and CDR2 are DFQATT and SNEGSKA (reference sequence). V was cut by 3 bases and J by 2 bases, with 17 bases left in between. The CDR3 runs to 17 residues. In nucleotides, the CDR3 is TGCAGTGCTAGCGGGGACTCCAGGGACACCTATAATTCACCCCTCCACTTT. It translates to CSASGDSRDTYNSPLHF.

This rearrangement joins TRBV7-2 to TRBJ2-2, with TRBD1 matching 8 bases. J gave up 7 bases and V 6 bases, and 4 bases lay outside the gene matches. There are 13 residues in the CDR3. Germline CDR1 is SGHTA and CDR2 is FQGNSA. CDR3 coding DNA: TGTGCCAGCAGTTCAGGGGGCTACGGGGAGCTGTTTTTT. It translates to CASSSGGYGELFF. Using reference TRBV7-2 and TRBJ2-2 for the parts outside the CDR3, the full variable domain is GAGVSQSPSNKVTEKGKDVELRCDPISGHTALYWYRQSLGQGLEFLIYFQGNSAPDKSGLPSDRFSAERTGGSVSTLTIQRTQQEDSAVYLCASSSGGYGELFFGEGSRLTVL.

The chain carries TRBV7-7 and TRBJ2-5; TRBD1 matches at 8 bases. V was pared by 5 bases and J by 2 bases, with 7 bases of the junction left unmatched. CDR1 is SSHAT, CDR2 FNYEAQ, per germline (reference sequence). The CDR3 has 15 amino acids. The CDR3 sequence is CASSLTGGSQETQYF. CDR3 nucleotides: TGTGCCAGCAGCCTCACAGGGGGTTCACAAGAGACCCAGTACTTC.

The rearrangement links TRBV5-1 to TRBJ2-2; D remains ambiguous. CDR1 is SGHRS and CDR2 is YFSETQ in the germline V gene. CDR3 length: 19 residues. Trimming removed 2 bases at V and 0 bases at J, with 20 bases between. CDR3 bases: TGCGCCAGCAGCTTAGGTCTAGTGCCTGGGTATTCGAACACCGGGGAGCTGTTTTTT. As protein: CASSLGLVPGYSNTGELFF. The entire variable domain, with the rest obtained from reference TRBV5-1 and TRBJ2-2, is as follows: KAGVTQTPRYLIKTRGQQVTLSCSPISGHRSVSWYQQTPGQGLQFLFEYFSETQRNKGNFPGRFSGRQFSNSRSEMNVSTLELGDSALYLCASSLGLVPGYSNTGELFFGEGSRLTVL.

The chain joins TRBV7-9 to TRBJ2-7; D possibly uses TRBD1 or TRBD2 (6 bases each). In germline, CDR1 is SEHNR, CDR2 FQNEAQ (reference sequence). The V gene lost 1 base and the J gene lost 3 bases, with 16 bases spanning the gap. The CDR3 contains 16 residues. In DNA, the CDR3 is TGTGCCAGCAGCTTAGGGATAGGAGGGGGAGGCTACGAGCAGTACTTC. Protein product: CASSLGIGGGGYEQYF.

This clonotype was seen more than once but under ten times. The rearrangement links TRBV20-1 to TRBJ1-2; D not resolved. The CDR3 extends over 15 amino acids. Germline V gives CDR1 DFQATT, CDR2 SNEGSKA (reference sequence). The V gene lost 0 bases and the J gene lost 8 bases, with 19 bases spanning the gap. CDR3 protein: CSARDRLGGVRGYTF. CDR3 nucleotides: TGCAGTGCTAGAGACCGGCTAGGAGGCGTAAGGGGCTACACCTTC.